The clone carrying this TCR beta chain occurred many times. Its specificity is unknown. It was with a sample-barcoded 5' primer and a J-beta primer mix that a second PCR of about 7 to 12 cycles was run. MiXCR, applied by TCRdb to the 5' RACE reads, yields one record per CDR3 protein. The sample lists 850,000 or so distinct CDR3 sequences, 25% to 35% occurring once. This sample was taken from a study of blood T cells in healthy people across ages. Study-level background: T cells yielded about one barcoded beta molecule per two cells through template switching. Study results and caveats: Underestimates were what the diversity estimates from one million T cells were considered to be.

The CDR3 runs to 12 residues. Deletions cut 5 bases from V and 6 bases from J, with 9 bases between. Germline V lookup: CDR1 SEHNR, CDR2 FQNEAQ (reference sequence). The chain links TRBV7-9 to TRBJ2-3; D is ambiguous. The sequencing input was blood. The clonotype originates from a woman over 75 in good health. The CDR3 spells CASSPHLDTQYF. The DNA of the CDR3 is TGTGCCAGCAGCCCTCACTTGGATACGCAGTATTTT.